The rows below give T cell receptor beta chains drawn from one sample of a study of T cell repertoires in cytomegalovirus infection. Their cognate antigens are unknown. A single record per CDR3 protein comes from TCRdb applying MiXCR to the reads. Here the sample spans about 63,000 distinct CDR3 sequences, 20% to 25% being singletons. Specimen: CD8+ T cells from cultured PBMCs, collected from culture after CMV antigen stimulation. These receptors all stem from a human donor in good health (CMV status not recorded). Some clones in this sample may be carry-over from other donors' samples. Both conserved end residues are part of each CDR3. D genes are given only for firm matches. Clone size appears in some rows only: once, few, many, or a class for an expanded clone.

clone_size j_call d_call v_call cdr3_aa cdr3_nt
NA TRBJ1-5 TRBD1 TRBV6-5 CASSSRQGRGNQPQHF TGTGCCAGCAGCTCACGACAGGGGAGGGGCAATCAGCCCCAGCATTTT
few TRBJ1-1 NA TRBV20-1 CSARPWGMNTEAFF TGCAGTGCTAGACCCTGGGGAATGAACACTGAAGCTTTCTTT
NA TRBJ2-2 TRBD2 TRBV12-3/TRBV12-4 CASSGPGTSGGANTGELFF TGTGCCAGCAGTGGCCCCGGGACTAGCGGGGGAGCGAACACCGGGGAGCTGTTTTTT
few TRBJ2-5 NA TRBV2 CAMDGGYQETQYF TGTGCCATGGACGGAGGCTACCAAGAGACCCAGTACTTC
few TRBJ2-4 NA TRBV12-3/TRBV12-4 CASNSSPSLDIQYF TGTGCCAGCAATTCCTCACCGAGTTTGGACATTCAGTACTTC
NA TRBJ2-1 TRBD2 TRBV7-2 CASSLAWSTSGVSEQFF TGTGCCAGCAGCTTAGCGTGGAGTACTAGCGGGGTGAGTGAGCAGTTCTTC
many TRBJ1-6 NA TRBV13 CASSLGNSPLHF TGTGCCAGCAGCTTGGGTAATTCACCCCTCCACTTT
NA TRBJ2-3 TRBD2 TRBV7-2 CASSLVLAGALPRGDTQYF TGTGCCAGCAGCTTAGTACTAGCGGGGGCCCTCCCGAGAGGGGATACGCAGTATTTT
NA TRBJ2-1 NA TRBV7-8 CASTLGRSSYNEQFF TGTGCCAGCACCTTAGGGCGCAGCTCCTACAATGAGCAGTTCTTC
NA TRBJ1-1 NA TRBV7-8 CASSLFEKPGARLESEAFF TGTGCCAGCAGCTTATTCGAAAAACCCGGGGCCCGACTTGAGTCTGAAGCTTTCTTT
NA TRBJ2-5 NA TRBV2 CASSEGAGGGETQYF TGTGCCAGCAGTGAAGGGGCAGGGGGAGGTGAGACCCAGTACTTC
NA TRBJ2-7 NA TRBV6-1 CASSEGSLEQYF TGTGCCAGCAGTGAAGGATCCCTGGAGCAGTACTTC
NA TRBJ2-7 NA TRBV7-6 CASSRVQGGGHEQYF TGTGCCAGCAGCCGTGTACAGGGGGGGGGCCACGAGCAGTACTTC
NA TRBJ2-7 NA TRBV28 CASSLPTGLTYEQYF TGTGCCAGCAGCCTCCCTACAGGGTTGACCTACGAGCAGTACTTC
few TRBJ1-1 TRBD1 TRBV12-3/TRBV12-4 CASSFGTEAEAFF TGTGCCAGCAGTTTCGGGACAGAGGCTGAAGCTTTCTTT
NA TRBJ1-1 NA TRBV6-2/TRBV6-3 CASSYATEATRFYNTEAFF TGTGCCAGCAGTTACGCTACAGAGGCCACCCGATTCTATAACACTGAAGCTTTCTTT
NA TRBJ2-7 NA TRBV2 CASISPDEQYF TGTGCCAGCATCTCCCCGGACGAGCAGTACTTC
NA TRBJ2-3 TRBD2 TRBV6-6 CAISGGLTDTQYF TGTGCCATCAGCGGGGGACTCACAGATACGCAGTATTTT
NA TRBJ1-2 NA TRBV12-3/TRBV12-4 CASSFGTSQYGYTF TGTGCCAGCAGTTTCGGGACATCACAATATGGCTACACCTTC
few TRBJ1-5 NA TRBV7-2 CASSLNQQLNQPQHF TGTGCCAGCAGCTTAAACCAGCAGCTCAATCAGCCCCAGCATTTT
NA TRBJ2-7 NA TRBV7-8 CASSLVSGSSYEQYF TGTGCCAGCAGCTTAGTGTCAGGGAGCTCCTACGAGCAGTACTTC
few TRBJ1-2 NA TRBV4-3 CASSQGTNYGYTF TGCGCCAGCAGCCAGGGGACTAACTATGGCTACACCTTC
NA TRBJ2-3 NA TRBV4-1 CASSQGPGRKDTQYF TGCGCCAGCAGCCAAGGACCGGGGCGAAAAGATACGCAGTATTTT
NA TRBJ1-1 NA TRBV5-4 CASSSSYTNTEAFF TGTGCCAGCAGCTCGTCTTACACGAACACTGAAGCTTTCTTT
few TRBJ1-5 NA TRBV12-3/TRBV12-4 CASRRGGSWNQPQHF TGTGCCAGCAGAAGAGGGGGATCTTGGAATCAGCCCCAGCATTTT
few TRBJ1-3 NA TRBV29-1 CSVVSGQTNTIYF TGCAGCGTTGTGTCCGGACAGACAAACACCATATATTTT
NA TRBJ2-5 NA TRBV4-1 CASSQASEETQYF TGCGCCAGCAGCCAAGCATCCGAAGAGACCCAGTACTTC
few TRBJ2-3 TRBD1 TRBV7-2 CASSRAGGFGDTQYF TGTGCCAGCAGCCGCGCAGGGGGCTTTGGAGATACGCAGTATTTT
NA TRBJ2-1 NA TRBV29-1 CSVLGPSDSYNEQFF TGCAGCGTTCTAGGACCTAGCGACTCCTACAATGAGCAGTTCTTC
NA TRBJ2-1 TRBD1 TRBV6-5 CASSYSSAGTGNGNEQFF TGTGCCAGCAGTTACTCGAGCGCCGGGACAGGGAATGGCAATGAGCAGTTCTTC
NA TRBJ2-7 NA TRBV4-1 CASSPPSDMGTFSSYEQYF TGCGCCAGCAGCCCTCCATCGGATATGGGAACTTTCTCCTCCTACGAGCAGTACTTC
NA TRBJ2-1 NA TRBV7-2 CASSLRGPGVGEQFF TGTGCCAGCAGCTTAAGGGGCCCAGGAGTGGGTGAGCAGTTCTTC
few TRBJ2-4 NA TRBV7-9 CASSSMSGTLLAKNIQYF TGTGCCAGCAGCTCCATGTCCGGCACTCTGCTAGCCAAAAACATTCAGTACTTC
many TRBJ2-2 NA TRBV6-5 CASSYSSGDLSGELFF TGTGCCAGCAGTTACTCGTCTGGAGATTTGTCCGGGGAGCTGTTTTTT
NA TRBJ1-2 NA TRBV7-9 CASSLEDSLNYGYTF TGTGCCAGCAGCTTGGAGGACAGCCTTAACTATGGCTACACCTTC
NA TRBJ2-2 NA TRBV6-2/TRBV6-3 CASSYGGYSGELFF TGTGCCAGCAGTTACGGGGGATACTCCGGGGAGCTGTTTTTT
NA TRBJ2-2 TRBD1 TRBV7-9 CASSPRQGSTGELFF TGTGCCAGCAGCCCCCGACAGGGCTCCACCGGGGAGCTGTTTTTT
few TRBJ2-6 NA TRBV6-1 CASSESHSYSGANVLTF TGTGCCAGCAGTGAGTCCCATTCCTACTCTGGGGCCAACGTCCTGACTTTC
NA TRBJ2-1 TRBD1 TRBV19 CASSMGTGGSFYNEQFF TGTGCCAGTAGTATGGGGACAGGGGGCAGTTTCTACAATGAGCAGTTCTTC
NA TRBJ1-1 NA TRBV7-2 CASSPQRGRTEAFF TGTGCCAGCAGCCCCCAGAGAGGAAGAACTGAAGCTTTCTTT
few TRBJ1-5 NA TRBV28 CASSPRVGNQPQHF TGTGCCAGCAGTCCGCGGGTCGGCAATCAGCCCCAGCATTTT
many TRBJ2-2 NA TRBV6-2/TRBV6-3 CASSYGAGELFF TGTGCCAGCAGTTACGGGGCCGGGGAGCTGTTTTTT
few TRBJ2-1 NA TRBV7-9 CASSSDTNEQFF TGTGCCAGCAGCTCTGACACGAATGAGCAGTTCTTC
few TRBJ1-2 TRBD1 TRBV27 CASSPRGRHGYTF TGTGCCAGCAGTCCCAGGGGGCGTCATGGCTACACCTTC
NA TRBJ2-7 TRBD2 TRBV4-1 CASSPRTSGGSYEQYF TGCGCCAGCAGCCCTAGAACTAGCGGGGGCTCCTACGAGCAGTACTTC
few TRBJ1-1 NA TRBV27 CASSRGGTEAFF TGTGCCAGCAGCAGGGGCGGAACTGAAGCTTTCTTT
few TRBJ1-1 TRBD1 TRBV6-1 CASNTFSFRSGTAPEGTEAFF TGTGCCAGCAACACATTTTCGTTTAGATCCGGGACAGCCCCCGAAGGCACTGAAGCTTTCTTT
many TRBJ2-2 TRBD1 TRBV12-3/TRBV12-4 CASTPDRATGELFF TGTGCCAGCACCCCTGACAGGGCAACCGGGGAGCTGTTTTTT
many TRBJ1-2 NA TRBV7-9 CASSLADEETNYGYTF TGTGCCAGCAGCTTAGCGGACGAGGAAACTAACTATGGCTACACCTTC
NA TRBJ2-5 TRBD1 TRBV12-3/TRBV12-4 CASSDTGGIETQYF TGTGCCAGCAGTGATACAGGGGGCATAGAGACCCAGTACTTC
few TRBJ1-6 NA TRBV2 CASSPLAGADYNSPLHF TGTGCCAGCAGCCCTCTGGCCGGGGCAGACTATAATTCACCCCTCCACTTT
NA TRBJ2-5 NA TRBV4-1 CASSQVERPQETQYF TGCGCCAGCAGCCAAGTTGAACGGCCACAAGAGACCCAGTACTTC
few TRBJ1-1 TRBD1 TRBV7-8 CASSGRTGPYTEAFF TGTGCCAGCAGCGGGCGGACAGGACCTTACACTGAAGCTTTCTTT
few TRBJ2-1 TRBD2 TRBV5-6 CASSQGGASEQFF TGTGCCAGCAGCCAGGGAGGGGCAAGTGAGCAGTTCTTC
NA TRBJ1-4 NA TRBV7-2 CASSLIGGALDLFF TGTGCCAGCAGCTTAATTGGAGGGGCCTTAGACTTGTTTTTT
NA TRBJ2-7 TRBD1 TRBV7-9 CASSLAQGQSSYEQYF TGTGCCAGCAGCTTAGCTCAGGGACAGAGCTCCTACGAGCAGTACTTC
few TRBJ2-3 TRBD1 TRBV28 CASSLRDSQYF TGTGCCAGCAGTCTCCGGGACAGTCAATATTTT
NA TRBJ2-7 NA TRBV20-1 CSAILDRTYEQYF TGCAGTGCTATCCTGGACAGAACCTACGAGCAGTACTTC
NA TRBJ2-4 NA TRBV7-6 CASSLAGSKNIQYF TGTGCCAGCAGCTTAGCCGGGTCAAAAAACATTCAGTACTTC